This TCR beta chain was sequenced during a study of control samples from healthy donors and cancer patients. The J segment lost 4 bases and the V segment lost 1 base, leaving 6 bases of the junction unmatched. This CDR3 region has 15 residues. The germline V gene has CDR1 SGHTA and CDR2 FQGNSA. Only in-frame clones appear in the TCRdb table, and some are missing; sequencing was by immunoSEQ multiplex PCR. Here the sample spans roughly 120,000 clones, roughly 92% being singletons. The chain has TRBV7-2 and TRBJ1-2, with 7 bases lining up with TRBD1. Sequencing used blood. The receptor comes from a woman younger than 35 in good health. CDR3 coding DNA: TGTGCCAGCAGCTTAGGCCAGGGACAGTCCTATGGCTACACCTTC. This sequence encodes CASSLGQGQSYGYTF.